This note documents a single T cell receptor (beta chain) sequence. Its cognate antigen is unknown. The donors formed part of the 120-subject validation cohort, distinct from the roughly 700-subject first cohort. The germline CDR1 and CDR2 sequences are SGHDT and YYEEEE. The CDR3 is made up of 16 amino acids. With 3 bases removed from V and 7 bases from J, the gap between germline ends came to 19 bases. The protocol was immunoSEQ multiplex PCR, while the TCRdb copy is restricted to in-frame clones and leaves out a portion. Among about 82,000 clones, 95% were seen once, and the ten largest hold 0.69%. This sample stems from a study of cytomegalovirus exposure and HLA in healthy donors. Study-wide findings and caveats: Cytomegalovirus status was reportedly diagnosed by the classifier with high sensitivity and specificity. About 150 TCR beta chains were listed as cytomegalovirus-associated. In the 130 or so validation repertoires, a later analysis found that first-cohort TCR clusters tended to co-occur.

The chain links TRBV5-6 to TRBJ2-2; D is undetermined. The origin of this receptor is a young woman in good health and CMV-seronegative. Material: PBMCs. The CDR3 DNA reads as TGTGCCAGCAGCTCAACCGCTAGGAACTCCCACGGGGAGCTGTTTTTT. Protein product: CASSSTARNSHGELFF. Supplemented by reference TRBV5-6 and TRBJ2-2, the full variable domain reads DAGVTQSPTHLIKTRGQQVTLRCSPKSGHDTVSWYQQALGQGPQFIFQYYEEEERQRGNFPDRFSGHQFPNYSSELNVNALLLGDSALYLCASSSTARNSHGELFFGEGSRLTVL.